Reported below is one TCR beta chain. As yet, its antigen is unknown. The data derive from a study of human T cells and chemical hapten exposure. This CDR3 region has 14 residues. The V gene's germline CDR1 is SGHDT and CDR2 YYEEEE. V was shortened by 4 bases and J by 3 bases, with 11 bases between the two germline ends. Study-level points and caveats: Since the donors had alopecia, their immune response may not be the same as that of healthy people. The formation of large CDR3 similarity clusters by expanded TCRs significantly exceeded that of controls.

Unique molecular identifiers were affixed to discrete cDNA molecules within the library. Original analysis: Counting gave a median of roughly 97,000 TCRs per sample, with values ranging from 23,224 to 690,600. TCRdb processed the RACE reads anew with MiXCR; each CDR3 protein has one entry. The authors' filters were not applied to this entry. This repertoire shows 40,000 to 65,000 distinct CDR3 sequences, approximately 9.9% found once; its top ten account for about 2%. Time point indicated: patch test 1, 2 weeks after DPC sensitization. Stated treatment: therapeutic diphenylcyclopropenone sensitization with weekly scalp DPC. Unfractionated whole blood yielded the extracted total RNA.

This clonotype was obtained from a woman aged 35 to 49 with alopecia areata. Some clones in this sample may be carry-over from other donors' samples. This chain joins TRBV5-6 and TRBJ1-5; D might be TRBD1 (6 bases). Sequencing used whole blood, obtained in connection with sensitization to the hapten diphenylcyclopropenone (DPC). CDR3 DNA: TGTGCCAGCAGCCGAGGACAGCTCAATCAGCCCCAGCATTTT. This gives the protein CASSRGQLNQPQHF.